The T cell receptor beta chain described here comes from a study of T cell changes during pregnancy in multiple sclerosis. Libraries were prepared by immunoSEQ multiplex PCR; TCRdb keeps only in-frame clonotypes and omits some of them. Of about 38,000 clones in the sample, over 85% were seen once. The receptor was isolated from a female donor with multiple sclerosis, enrolled in a pregnancy study. The input for sequencing was CD4+ T cells from peripheral blood mononuclear cells, taken before pregnancy.

In nucleotides, the CDR3 is TGTGCCAGCAGGCCGGGACTAGCGGGGGGAGACTACAATGAGCAGTTCTTC. Its translation: CASRPGLAGGDYNEQFF. The chain joins TRBV2 to TRBJ2-1; 15 bases match TRBD2. Germline V gene data show CDR1 as SNHLY and CDR2 as FYNNEI. This CDR3 has 17 amino acids. Trimming removed 6 bases from V and 3 bases from J; junction bases left unmatched: 6.